This is a list of T cell receptor beta chains from one sample in a study of T cells in Graves' hyperthyroidism and ophthalmopathy. MiXCR, applied by TCRdb to the multiplex PCR reads, yields one record per CDR3 protein. This sample has 750,000 to 900,000 distinct CDR3 sequences, with about 38% found just once. What was sequenced was blood. Every receptor here comes from a man between 18 and 29 years old with Graves' hyperthyroidism. CDR3s leave out the opening cysteine and the closing phenylalanine or tryptophan.

CDR3 length: 13
J gene: TRBJ1-1
V gene: TRBV7-2
CDR3 protein: ASSFYHAQNTEAF

CDR3 length: 12
J gene: TRBJ1-4
V gene: TRBV10-3
CDR3 protein: AISDGGPNEKLF

CDR3 length: 15
J gene: TRBJ1-6
V gene: TRBV9
CDR3 protein: ASSVEEEGGYNSPLH

CDR3 length: 14
J gene: TRBJ1-6
V gene: TRBV5-1
CDR3 protein: ASSLGRGDRGSPLH

CDR3 length: 10
J gene: TRBJ2-7
V gene: TRBV29-1
CDR3 protein: SVVTGTYEQY

CDR3 length: 13
J gene: TRBJ2-7
V gene: TRBV29-1
CDR3 protein: SVEDWDRGLGEQY

CDR3 length: 14
J gene: TRBJ1-1
V gene: TRBV7-8
CDR3 protein: ASSLVGGGVNTEAF

CDR3 length: 10
J gene: TRBJ1-2
V gene: TRBV7-8
CDR3 protein: ASSSIYRGYT

CDR3 length: 10
J gene: TRBJ2-7
V gene: TRBV27
CDR3 protein: ASTSPLYEQY

CDR3 length: 12
J gene: TRBJ1-5
V gene: TRBV2
CDR3 protein: ASARDRGVQPQH

CDR3 length: 13
J gene: TRBJ1-3
V gene: TRBV5-1
CDR3 protein: ASSFRGDSGNTIY

CDR3 length: 9
J gene: TRBJ2-7
V gene: TRBV2
CDR3 protein: ASPTPYEQY

CDR3 length: 15
J gene: TRBJ1-1
V gene: TRBV2
CDR3 protein: ASSLDRDLPQGTEAF

CDR3 length: 12
J gene: TRBJ2-5
V gene: TRBV7-2
CDR3 protein: ASRRTGGMETQY

CDR3 length: 10
J gene: TRBJ2-7
V gene: TRBV12-3/TRBV12-4
CDR3 protein: ASRTGYGEQY

CDR3 length: 11
J gene: TRBJ1-4
V gene: TRBV20-1
CDR3 protein: SARTGSTGKLF

CDR3 length: 11
J gene: TRBJ2-5
V gene: TRBV2
CDR3 protein: ASKLGGQETQY

CDR3 length: 10
J gene: TRBJ2-7
V gene: TRBV2
CDR3 protein: ASGPGQYEQY

CDR3 length: 13
J gene: TRBJ2-5
V gene: TRBV4-3
CDR3 protein: ASSQDDRSRETQY

CDR3 length: 11
J gene: TRBJ2-5
V gene: TRBV2
CDR3 protein: ASSRDWKETQY

CDR3 length: 12
J gene: TRBJ1-4
V gene: TRBV4-1
CDR3 protein: ASTQPPTYEKLF

CDR3 length: 15
J gene: TRBJ2-2
V gene: TRBV9
CDR3 protein: ASSEVAGHLNAGELF

CDR3 length: 12
J gene: TRBJ2-5
V gene: TRBV5-6
CDR3 protein: ASSLASTVETQY

CDR3 length: 13
J gene: TRBJ2-5
V gene: TRBV25-1
CDR3 protein: ASSEYRGYQETQY

CDR3 length: 12
J gene: TRBJ1-1
V gene: TRBV7-9
CDR3 protein: ASSLARTNTEAF

CDR3 length: 9
J gene: TRBJ2-7
V gene: TRBV29-1
CDR3 protein: SGLTSYEQY

CDR3 length: 14
J gene: TRBJ2-5
V gene: TRBV12-3/TRBV12-4
CDR3 protein: ASSLNPGSGQETQY

CDR3 length: 13
J gene: TRBJ1-5
V gene: TRBV6-5
CDR3 protein: ASSFGQGSNQPQH

CDR3 length: 14
J gene: TRBJ1-1
V gene: TRBV10-1
CDR3 protein: ASKFPRGSMNTEAF

CDR3 length: 14
J gene: TRBJ1-4
V gene: TRBV7-2
CDR3 protein: ASSQATGRDNEKLF

CDR3 length: 13
J gene: TRBJ2-7
V gene: TRBV6-6
CDR3 protein: ASSYSGPDYYEQY

CDR3 length: 14
J gene: TRBJ2-7
V gene: TRBV7-8
CDR3 protein: ASSLVYVTVPYEQY

CDR3 length: 14
J gene: TRBJ2-5
V gene: TRBV4-3
CDR3 protein: ASSQEENPYQETQY

CDR3 length: 11
J gene: TRBJ2-7
V gene: TRBV29-1
CDR3 protein: SVGGDRVYEQY

CDR3 length: 12
J gene: TRBJ2-6
V gene: TRBV20-1
CDR3 protein: SASGGSGANVLT

CDR3 length: 13
J gene: TRBJ1-5
V gene: TRBV9
CDR3 protein: ASTRRPGFNQPQH

CDR3 length: 6
J gene: TRBJ2-6
V gene: TRBV20-1
CDR3 protein: SARDLT

CDR3 length: 13
J gene: TRBJ1-1
V gene: TRBV29-1
CDR3 protein: SVYKSSSMNTEAF

CDR3 length: 12
J gene: TRBJ1-2
V gene: TRBV9
CDR3 protein: ASSPQGSNYGYT

CDR3 length: 12
J gene: TRBJ1-1
V gene: TRBV27
CDR3 protein: ASLLGPFAPEAF

CDR3 length: 13
J gene: TRBJ1-1
V gene: TRBV20-1
CDR3 protein: SARDHRGPGTEAF